This T cell receptor beta chain was identified during a study of shared clonotypes between healthy human individuals. Each of the donors was a healthy adult who was HIV-negative and had not had a recent acute infection or vaccination. The V gene lost 3 bases and the J gene lost 9 bases, with 14 bases spanning the gap. This CDR3 is built from 13 residues. Germline V CDR1 and CDR2: LGHNA, YNFKEQ. Study-wide points: Generation of non-shared clonotypes was less probable than generation of clonotypes shared by all four donors.

A note on this clone: What it binds is not known.

Original processing notes: Filtering differed since immunoSEQ provided only junctions, with no quality scores. TCRdb keeps only in-frame clones here, not all; method: immunoSEQ multiplex PCR. The V and J calls and clone size come from that table; D and trimming were worked out from the DNA. The sample holds 90,000 to 150,000 clones; 68% are singletons and the top ten take roughly 24%. V gene TRBV4-2 combines with J gene TRBJ2-5; D unclear. The sequenced sample was memory CD8+ T cells sorted from blood. The subset is: CD45RO+ cells pooled with CCR7-negative TemRA cells. The source of this sequence is a woman in her twenties or thirties in good health. Written as DNA, the CDR3 is TGTGCCAGCAGCCACAACGCCCGAGCCCCCCAGTACTTC. It translates to CASSHNARAPQYF.